A selection of T cell receptor beta chains follows, all from one sample in a study of OX40 agonist ivuxolimab in advanced cancers. Repertoires were generated with immunoSEQ multiplex PCR, while TCRdb's copy carries only in-frame clones and drops some. The sample records tens of thousands of clones, around 80% being singletons. The sequencing here drew on CD4+ or CD8+ T cells sorted from blood, taken in a trial of the OX40 agonist ivuxolimab. Receptors originate from an adult with an advanced solid tumor such as melanoma, head and neck, liver or kidney cancer. Both conserved end residues are part of each CDR3.

J,V,length,CDR3
TRBJ2-3,TRBV28,15,CASSTPGGPPNTQYF
TRBJ2-7,TRBV6-5,11,CASTLGLVSYF
TRBJ2-7,TRBV6-5,14,CASSLRQGTYEQYF
TRBJ2-1,TRBV7-6,13,CASSSRLENEQFF
TRBJ2-7,TRBV7-2,18,CASSLEWGGFSISYEQYF
TRBJ1-3,TRBV19,16,CASGTRGAGSGNTIYF
TRBJ1-2,TRBV14,14,CASSHDNYRGGYTF
TRBJ2-1,TRBV5-4,15,CASSPPGSGFNEQFF
TRBJ1-2,TRBV7-2,13,CASSLEGRHGYTF
TRBJ1-5,TRBV2,14,CASSGGAPNQPQHF
TRBJ2-3,TRBV14,17,CASSQDPSGGATDTQYF
TRBJ1-1,TRBV6-1,12,CATRGEYTEAFF
TRBJ1-3,TRBV6-5,16,CASSYSRTALGSTIYF
TRBJ2-7,TRBV4-2,11,CASSQDWDFHF
TRBJ2-4,TRBV23-1,17,CASSEGKQGRAKNIQYF
TRBJ1-3,TRBV4-1,14,CASSRQGTGNTIYF
TRBJ1-2,TRBV9,15,CASSGGQGSNYGYTF
TRBJ1-3,TRBV6-5,16,CASSYGTGRGGNTIYF
TRBJ2-2,TRBV6-5,12,CASSWGSGELFF
TRBJ1-3,TRBV5-5,17,CASSPAGGTTSGNTIYF
TRBJ1-2,TRBV6-1,10,CASSTYGYTF
TRBJ2-3,TRBV16,14,CASTQSGSGDTQYF
TRBJ2-7,TRBV5-6,12,CASPDSNREQYF
TRBJ2-3,TRBV30,15,CAWRGLAFSTDTQYF
TRBJ2-1,TRBV29-1,14,CSVDWQEAYNEQFF
TRBJ2-2,TRBV5-4,16,CASSFGGLENTGELFF
TRBJ1-2,TRBV7-3,15,CASSNRTGGLYGYTF
TRBJ2-3,TRBV7-9,15,CASSLAVTPTDTQYF
TRBJ2-1,TRBV7-2,15,CASSLGSGGYNEQFF
TRBJ1-5,TRBV19,15,CASSTGGVRNQPQHF
TRBJ1-2,TRBV5-6,11,CASSLNYGYTF
TRBJ1-6,TRBV7-3,15,CASSFTGGTNSPLHF
TRBJ2-7,TRBV11-2,11,CASSLEYEQYF
TRBJ1-3,TRBV4-1,16,CASSPPGTIAGNTIYF
TRBJ1-2,TRBV2,14,CASSSNRDLGGYTF